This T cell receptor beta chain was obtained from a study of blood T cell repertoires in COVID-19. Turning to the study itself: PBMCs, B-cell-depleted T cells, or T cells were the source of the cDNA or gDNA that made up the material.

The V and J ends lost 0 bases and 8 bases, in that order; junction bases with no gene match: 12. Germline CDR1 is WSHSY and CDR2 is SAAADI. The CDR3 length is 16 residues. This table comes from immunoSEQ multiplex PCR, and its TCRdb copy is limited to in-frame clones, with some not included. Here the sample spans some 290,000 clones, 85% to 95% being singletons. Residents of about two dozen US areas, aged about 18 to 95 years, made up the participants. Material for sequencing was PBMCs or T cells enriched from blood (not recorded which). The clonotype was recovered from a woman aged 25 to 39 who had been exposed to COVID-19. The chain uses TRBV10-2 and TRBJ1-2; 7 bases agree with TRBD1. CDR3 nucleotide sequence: TGCGCCAGCAGTGAGTCGATAGGGTTGACAGGGAAGGGCTACACCTTC. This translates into CASSESIGLTGKGYTF.